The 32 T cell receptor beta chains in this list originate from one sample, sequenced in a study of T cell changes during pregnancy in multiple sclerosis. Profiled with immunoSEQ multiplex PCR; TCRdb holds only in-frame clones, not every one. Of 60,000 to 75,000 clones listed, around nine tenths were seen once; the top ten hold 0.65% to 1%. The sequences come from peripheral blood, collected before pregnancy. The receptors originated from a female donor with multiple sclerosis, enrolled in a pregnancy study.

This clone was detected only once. CDR3 loop: CASSLLSYNSPLHF. CDR3 nucleotide sequence: TGTGCCAGCAGTCTTCTCTCCTATAATTCACCCCTCCACTTT. This rearrangement joins TRBV2 to TRBJ1-6, with no clear D. The germline V and J ends were trimmed by 5 bases and 0 bases, with 5 bases remaining between them. Germline loops: CDR1 SNHLY, CDR2 FYNNEI. The CDR3 covers 14 residues.

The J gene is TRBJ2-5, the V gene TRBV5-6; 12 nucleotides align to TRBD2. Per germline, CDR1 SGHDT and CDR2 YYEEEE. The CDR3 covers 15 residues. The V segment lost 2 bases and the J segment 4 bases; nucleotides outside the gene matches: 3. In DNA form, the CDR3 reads TGTGCCAGCAGCTTTAGACTAGCGGGGGTAGAGACCCAGTACTTC. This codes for CASSFRLAGVETQYF.

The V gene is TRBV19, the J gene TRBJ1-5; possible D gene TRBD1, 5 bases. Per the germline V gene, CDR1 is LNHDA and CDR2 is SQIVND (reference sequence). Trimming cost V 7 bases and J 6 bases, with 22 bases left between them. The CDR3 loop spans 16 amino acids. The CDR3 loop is CASTVGYSVGPQPQHF. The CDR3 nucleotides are TGTGCCAGTACGGTGGGATACTCCGTGGGGCCTCAGCCCCAGCATTTT.

Here the CDR3 DNA reads TGTGCCAGCAGCGAATCTAGCGGGGGGGGATCGGGGGAGCTGTTTTTT. The encoded protein is CASSESSGGGSGELFF. The chain is built from TRBV6-6 and TRBJ2-2; 12 nucleotides align to TRBD2. Germline CDR1 reads MNHNY; CDR2 reads SVGAGI (reference sequence). The CDR3 has 16 amino acids. The ends lost 6 bases at V and 8 bases at J; junction bases unmatched: 10.

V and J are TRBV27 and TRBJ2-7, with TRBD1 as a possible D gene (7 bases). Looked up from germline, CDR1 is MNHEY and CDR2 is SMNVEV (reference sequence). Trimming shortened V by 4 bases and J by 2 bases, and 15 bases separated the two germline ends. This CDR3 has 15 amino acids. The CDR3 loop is CASSSRQGGPYEQYF. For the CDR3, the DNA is TGTGCCAGCAGTTCCAGACAGGGAGGCCCCTACGAGCAGTACTTC.

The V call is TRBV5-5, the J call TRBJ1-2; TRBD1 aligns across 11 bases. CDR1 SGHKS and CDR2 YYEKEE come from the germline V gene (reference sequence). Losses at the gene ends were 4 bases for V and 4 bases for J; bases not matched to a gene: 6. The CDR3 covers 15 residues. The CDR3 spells CASSPWTGGLYGYTF. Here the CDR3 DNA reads TGTGCCAGCAGCCCGTGGACAGGGGGCCTCTATGGCTACACCTTC.

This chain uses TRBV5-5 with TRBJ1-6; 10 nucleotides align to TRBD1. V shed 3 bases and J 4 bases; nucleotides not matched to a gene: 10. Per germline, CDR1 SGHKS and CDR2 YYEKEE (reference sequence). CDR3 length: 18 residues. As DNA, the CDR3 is TGTGCCAGCAGCTGGGGGCCGGACAGGGGGGAATATAATTCACCCCTCCACTTT. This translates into CASSWGPDRGEYNSPLHF.

CDR3 in amino acids: CASSQDGAVRTEAFF. In DNA form, the CDR3 reads TGTGCCAGCAGCCAAGATGGGGCCGTAAGGACTGAAGCTTTCTTT. The chain has TRBV4-2 and TRBJ1-1, with D tentatively TRBD1 (5 bases). Germline V gene lookup returns CDR1 LGHNA and CDR2 YNFKEQ. This CDR3 is 15 amino acids long. Trimming pared 0 bases from V and 5 bases from J, leaving 13 bases between.

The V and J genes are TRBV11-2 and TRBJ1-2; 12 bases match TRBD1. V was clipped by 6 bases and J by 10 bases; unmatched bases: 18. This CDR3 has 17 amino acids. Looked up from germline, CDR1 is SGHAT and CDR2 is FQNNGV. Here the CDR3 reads CASSALGQGAKLDDYTF. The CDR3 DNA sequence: TGTGCCAGCAGTGCCTTGGGACAGGGGGCGAAATTGGATGACTACACCTTC.

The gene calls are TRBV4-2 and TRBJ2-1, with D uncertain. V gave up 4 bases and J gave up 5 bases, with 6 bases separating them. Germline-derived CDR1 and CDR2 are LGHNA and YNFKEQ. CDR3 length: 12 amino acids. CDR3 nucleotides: TGTGCCAGCAGCCTAACGGACAATGAGCAGTTCTTC. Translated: CASSLTDNEQFF.

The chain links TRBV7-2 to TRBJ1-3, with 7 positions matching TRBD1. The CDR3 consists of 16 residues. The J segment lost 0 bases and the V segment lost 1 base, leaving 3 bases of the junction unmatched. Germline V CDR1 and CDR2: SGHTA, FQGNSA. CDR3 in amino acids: CASSLETGSSGNTIYF. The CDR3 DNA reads TGTGCCAGCAGCTTAGAGACAGGGAGCTCTGGAAACACCATATATTTT.

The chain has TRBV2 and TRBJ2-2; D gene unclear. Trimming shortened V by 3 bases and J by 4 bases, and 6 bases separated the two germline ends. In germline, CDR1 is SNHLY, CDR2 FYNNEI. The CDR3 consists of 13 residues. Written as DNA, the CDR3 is TGTGCCAGCAGTGAGAGAGCCACCGGGGAGCTGTTTTTT. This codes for CASSERATGELFF.

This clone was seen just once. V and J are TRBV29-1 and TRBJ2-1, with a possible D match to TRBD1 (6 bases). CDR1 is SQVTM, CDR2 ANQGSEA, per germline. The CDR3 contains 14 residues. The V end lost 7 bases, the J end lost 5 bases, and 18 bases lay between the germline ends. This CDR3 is CSAFDRLLDNEQFF. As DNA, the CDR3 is TGCAGCGCCTTTGACAGGTTGCTGGACAATGAGCAGTTCTTC.

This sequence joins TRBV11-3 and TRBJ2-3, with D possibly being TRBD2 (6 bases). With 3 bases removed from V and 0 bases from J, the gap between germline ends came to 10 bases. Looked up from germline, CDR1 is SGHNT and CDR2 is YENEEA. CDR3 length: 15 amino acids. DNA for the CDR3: TGTGCCAGCAGCTTTGGCGGGGAAAGCACAGATACGCAGTATTTT. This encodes CASSFGGESTDTQYF.

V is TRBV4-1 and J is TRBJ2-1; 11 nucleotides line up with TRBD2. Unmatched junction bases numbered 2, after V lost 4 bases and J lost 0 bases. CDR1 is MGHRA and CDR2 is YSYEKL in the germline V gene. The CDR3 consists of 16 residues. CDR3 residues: CASSLSGGGSYNEQFF. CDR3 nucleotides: TGCGCCAGCAGCCTTAGCGGGGGGGGCTCCTACAATGAGCAGTTCTTC.

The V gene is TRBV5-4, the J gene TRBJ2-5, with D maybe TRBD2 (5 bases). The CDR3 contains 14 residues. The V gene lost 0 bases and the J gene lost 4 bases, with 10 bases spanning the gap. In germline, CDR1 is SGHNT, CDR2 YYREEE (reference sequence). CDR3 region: CASSLASRGETQYF. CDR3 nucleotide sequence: TGTGCCAGCAGCTTGGCCTCCCGGGGAGAGACCCAGTACTTC.

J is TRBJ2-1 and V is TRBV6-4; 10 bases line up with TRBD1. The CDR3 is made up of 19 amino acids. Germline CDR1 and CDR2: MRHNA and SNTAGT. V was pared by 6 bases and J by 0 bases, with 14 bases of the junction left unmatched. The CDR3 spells CASSEVGDRGLFSYNEQFF. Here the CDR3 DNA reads TGTGCCAGCAGCGAAGTGGGGGACAGGGGCCTTTTCTCCTACAATGAGCAGTTCTTC.

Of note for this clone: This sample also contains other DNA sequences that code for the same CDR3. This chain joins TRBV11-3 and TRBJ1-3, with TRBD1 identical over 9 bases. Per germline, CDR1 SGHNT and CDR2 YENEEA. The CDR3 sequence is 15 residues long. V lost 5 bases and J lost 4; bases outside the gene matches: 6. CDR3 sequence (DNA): TGTGCCAGCAGCCCTGGACAGGGGCCAGGAAACACCATATATTTT. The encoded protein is CASSPGQGPGNTIYF.

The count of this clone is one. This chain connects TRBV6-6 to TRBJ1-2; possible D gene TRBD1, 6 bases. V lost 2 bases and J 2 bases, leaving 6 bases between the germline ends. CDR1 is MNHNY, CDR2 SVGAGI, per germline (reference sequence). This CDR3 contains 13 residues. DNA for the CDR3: TGTGCCAGCAGTTACGGACAGAACTATGGCTACACCTTC. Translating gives CASSYGQNYGYTF.

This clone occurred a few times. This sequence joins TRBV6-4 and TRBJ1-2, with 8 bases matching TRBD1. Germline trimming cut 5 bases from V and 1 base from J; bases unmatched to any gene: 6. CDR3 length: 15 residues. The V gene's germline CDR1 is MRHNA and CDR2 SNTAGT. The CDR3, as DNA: TGTGCCAGCAGTCCGACAGGGGAAAGTAACTATGGCTACACCTTC. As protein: CASSPTGESNYGYTF.

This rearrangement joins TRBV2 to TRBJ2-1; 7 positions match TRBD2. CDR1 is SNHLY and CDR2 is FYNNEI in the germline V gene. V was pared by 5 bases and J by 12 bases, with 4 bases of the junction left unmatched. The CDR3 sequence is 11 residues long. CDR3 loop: CASSSGVWQFF. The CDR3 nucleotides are TGTGCCAGCAGTAGCGGGGTCTGGCAGTTCTTC.

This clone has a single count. In nucleotides, the CDR3 is TGCACCAGCAGCCCGGGACTAGCGGTTAGCACAGATACGCAGTATTTT. Translation: CTSSPGLAVSTDTQYF. The rearrangement uses TRBV1 and TRBJ2-3; TRBD2, the D gene given by the table, was not confirmed from the DNA. TRBV1 is recorded as a pseudogene. The CDR3 runs 16 residues.

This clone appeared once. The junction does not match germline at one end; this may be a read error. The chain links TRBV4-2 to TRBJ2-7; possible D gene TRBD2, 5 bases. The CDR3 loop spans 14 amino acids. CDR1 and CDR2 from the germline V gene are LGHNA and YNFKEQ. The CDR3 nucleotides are TGTGCCAGCAGCCCTGCCCGGGGTCCCTATGAGCAGTACTTC. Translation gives CASSPARGPYEQYF.

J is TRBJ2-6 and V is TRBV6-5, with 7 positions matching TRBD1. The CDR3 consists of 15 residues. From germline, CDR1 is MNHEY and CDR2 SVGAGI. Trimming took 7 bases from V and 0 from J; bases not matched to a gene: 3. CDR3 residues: CASTPGGSGANVLTF. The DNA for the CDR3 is TGTGCCAGCACCCCAGGGGGCTCTGGGGCCAACGTCCTGACTTTC.

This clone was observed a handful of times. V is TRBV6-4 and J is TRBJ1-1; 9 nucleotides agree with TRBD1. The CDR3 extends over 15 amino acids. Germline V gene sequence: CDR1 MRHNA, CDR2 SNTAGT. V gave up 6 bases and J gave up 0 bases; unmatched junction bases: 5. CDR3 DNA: TGTGCCAGCAGCCCCGGGACAGGGATGAACACTGAAGCTTTCTTT. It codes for CASSPGTGMNTEAFF.

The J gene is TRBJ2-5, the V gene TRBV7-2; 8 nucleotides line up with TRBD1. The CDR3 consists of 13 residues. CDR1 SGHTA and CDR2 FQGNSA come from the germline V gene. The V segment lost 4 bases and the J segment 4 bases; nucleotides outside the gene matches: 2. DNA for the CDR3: TGTGCCAGCAGCTCCGACAGGGGAGAGACCCAGTACTTC. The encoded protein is CASSSDRGETQYF.

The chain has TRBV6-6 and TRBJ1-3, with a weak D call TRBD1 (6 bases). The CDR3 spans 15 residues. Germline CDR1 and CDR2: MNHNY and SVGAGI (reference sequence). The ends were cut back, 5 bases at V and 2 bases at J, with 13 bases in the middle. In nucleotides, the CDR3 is TGTGCCAGCAGTAACAGGGTCGGAACTGGAAACACCATATATTTT. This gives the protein CASSNRVGTGNTIYF.

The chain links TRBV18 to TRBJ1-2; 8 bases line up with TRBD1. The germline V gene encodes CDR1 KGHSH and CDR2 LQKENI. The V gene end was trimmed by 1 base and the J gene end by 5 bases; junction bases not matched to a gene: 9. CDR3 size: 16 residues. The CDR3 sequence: CASSPLPTGAAYGYTF. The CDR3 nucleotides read TGTGCCAGCTCACCACTCCCGACAGGGGCGGCTTATGGCTACACCTTC.

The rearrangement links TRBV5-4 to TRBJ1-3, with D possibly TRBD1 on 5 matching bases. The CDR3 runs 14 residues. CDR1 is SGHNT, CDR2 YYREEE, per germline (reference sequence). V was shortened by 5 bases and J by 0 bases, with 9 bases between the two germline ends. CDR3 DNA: TGTGCCAGCAGTTCCGACAGCTCTGGAAACACCATATATTTT. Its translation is CASSSDSSGNTIYF. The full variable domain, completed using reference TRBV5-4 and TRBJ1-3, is ETGVTQSPTHLIKTRGQQVTLRCSSQSGHNTVSWYQQALGQGPQFIFQYYREEENGRGNFPPRFSGLQFPNYSSELNVNALELDDSALYLCASSSDSSGNTIYFGEGSWLTVV.

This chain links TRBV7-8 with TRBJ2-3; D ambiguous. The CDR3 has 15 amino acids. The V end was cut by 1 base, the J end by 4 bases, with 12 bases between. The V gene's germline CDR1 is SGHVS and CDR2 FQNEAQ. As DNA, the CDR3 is TGTGCCAGCAGCTTAGATCCAGCGAGCCCAGATACGCAGTATTTT. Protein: CASSLDPASPDTQYF.

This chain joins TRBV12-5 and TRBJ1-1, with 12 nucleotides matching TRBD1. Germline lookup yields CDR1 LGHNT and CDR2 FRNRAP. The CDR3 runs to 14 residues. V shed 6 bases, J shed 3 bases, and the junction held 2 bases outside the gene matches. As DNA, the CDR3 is TGTGCTAGTGGGGGACAGGGGGCGGACACTGAAGCTTTCTTT. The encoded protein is CASGGQGADTEAFF.

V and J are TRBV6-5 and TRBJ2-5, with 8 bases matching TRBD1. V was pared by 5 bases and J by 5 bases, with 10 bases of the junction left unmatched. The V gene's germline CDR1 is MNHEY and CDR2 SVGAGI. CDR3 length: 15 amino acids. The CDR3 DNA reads TGTGCCAGCAGTGGTGGGACAGGAAGTTCGGAGACCCAGTACTTC. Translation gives CASSGGTGSSETQYF.